Sequencing of this T cell receptor beta chain was carried out in a study of T-cell reconstitution after alpha-beta-depleted transplantation in children. Broader study findings: Expanded graft clones, several hundred of them, were reportedly the source of alpha-beta T cells about two months after transplant. T cells produced anew were the main source of T-cell counts and diversity one year after transplant.

This CDR3 has 15 amino acids. J was trimmed by 3 bases and V by 4 bases; bases with no gene match: 4. Germline V lookup: CDR1 LGHDT, CDR2 YNNKEL (reference sequence). On this clonotype: Its antigen is currently unknown.

Unique molecular identifiers were built into the TCRbeta library. MiXCR was run by TCRdb on the PCR reads, yielding one entry per CDR3 protein. Among about 250,000 distinct CDR3 sequences listed, 20% to 30% were seen once. Specimen: PBMCs, mostly from graft donor cells, collected 360 days after TCRalphabeta/CD19-depleted stem cell transplant. The chain combines TRBV3-1 with TRBJ1-5; TRBD1 matches 9 bases. The clonotype comes from a female patient aged 2 to 10 who had a stem cell transplant for congenital amegakaryocytic thrombocytopenia, so the T cells may come from the graft donor. CDR3 sequence: CASSLQGAYNQPQHF. The DNA for the CDR3 is TGTGCCAGCAGCCTACAGGGGGCGTACAATCAGCCCCAGCATTTT.